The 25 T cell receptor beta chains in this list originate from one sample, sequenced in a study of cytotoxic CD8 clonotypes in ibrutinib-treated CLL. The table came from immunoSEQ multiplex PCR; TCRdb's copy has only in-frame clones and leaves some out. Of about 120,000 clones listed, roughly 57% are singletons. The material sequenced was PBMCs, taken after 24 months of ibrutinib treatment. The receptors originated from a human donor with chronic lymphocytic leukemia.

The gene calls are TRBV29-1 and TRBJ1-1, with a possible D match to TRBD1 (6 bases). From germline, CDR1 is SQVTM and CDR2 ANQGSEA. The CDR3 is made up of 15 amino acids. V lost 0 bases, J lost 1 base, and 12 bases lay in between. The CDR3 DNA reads TGCAGCGTTGAAGAAGGAGCCAGGGGGAACACTGAAGCTTTCTTT. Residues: CSVEEGARGNTEAFF. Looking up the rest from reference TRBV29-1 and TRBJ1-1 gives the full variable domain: SAVISQKPSRDICQRGTSLTIQCQVDSQVTMMFWYRQQPGQSLTLIATANQGSEATYESGFVIDKFPISRPNLTFSTLTVSNMSPEDSSIYLCSVEEGARGNTEAFFGQGTRLTVV.

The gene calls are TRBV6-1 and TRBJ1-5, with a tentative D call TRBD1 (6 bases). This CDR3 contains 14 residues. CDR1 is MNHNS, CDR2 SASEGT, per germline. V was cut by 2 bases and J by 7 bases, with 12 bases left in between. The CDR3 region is CASSETQGWQPQHF. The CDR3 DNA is TGTGCCAGCAGTGAAACGCAGGGGTGGCAGCCCCAGCATTTT.

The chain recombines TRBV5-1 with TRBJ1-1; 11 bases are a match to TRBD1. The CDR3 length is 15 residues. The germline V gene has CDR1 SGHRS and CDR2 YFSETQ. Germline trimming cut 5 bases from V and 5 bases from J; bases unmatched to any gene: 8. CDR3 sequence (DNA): TGCGCCAGCAGGCGGGACAGGGGGTCGGGTACTGAAGCTTTCTTT. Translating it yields CASRRDRGSGTEAFF.

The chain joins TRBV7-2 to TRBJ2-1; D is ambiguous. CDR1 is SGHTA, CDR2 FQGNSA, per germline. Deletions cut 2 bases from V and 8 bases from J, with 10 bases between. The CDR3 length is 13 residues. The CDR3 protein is CASSLRSVDEQFF. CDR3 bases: TGTGCCAGCAGCTTACGTTCGGTCGATGAGCAGTTCTTC.

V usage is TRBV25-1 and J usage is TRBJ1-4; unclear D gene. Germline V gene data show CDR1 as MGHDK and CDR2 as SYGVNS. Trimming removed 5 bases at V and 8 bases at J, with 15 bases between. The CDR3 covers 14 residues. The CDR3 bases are TGTGCCAGCAGTAGCACCCCGAAGGACGAAAAACTGTTTTTT. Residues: CASSSTPKDEKLFF. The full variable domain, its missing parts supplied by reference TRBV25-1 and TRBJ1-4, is EADIYQTPRYLVIGTGKKITLECSQTMGHDKMYWYQQDPGMELHLIHYSYGVNSTEKGDLSSESTVSRIRTEHFPLTLESARPSHTSQYLCASSSTPKDEKLFFGSGTQLSVL.

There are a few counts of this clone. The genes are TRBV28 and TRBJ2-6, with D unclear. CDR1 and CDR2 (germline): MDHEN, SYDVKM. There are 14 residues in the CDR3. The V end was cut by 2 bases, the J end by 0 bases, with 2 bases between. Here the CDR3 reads CASSLNSGANVLTF. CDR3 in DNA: TGTGCCAGCAGTTTAAACTCTGGGGCCAACGTCCTGACTTTC.

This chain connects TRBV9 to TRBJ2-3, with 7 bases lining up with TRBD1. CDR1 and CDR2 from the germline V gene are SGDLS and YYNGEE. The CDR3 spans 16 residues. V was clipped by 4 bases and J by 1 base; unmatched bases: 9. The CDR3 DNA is TGTGCCAGCAGCCCCCAACAAGGGGGCGGCACAGATACGCAGTATTTT. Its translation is CASSPQQGGGTDTQYF. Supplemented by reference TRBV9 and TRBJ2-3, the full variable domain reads DSGVTQTPKHLITATGQRVTLRCSPRSGDLSVYWYQQSLDQGLQFLIQYYNGEERAKGNILERFSAQQFPDLHSELNLSSLELGDSALYFCASSPQQGGGTDTQYFGPGTRLTVL.

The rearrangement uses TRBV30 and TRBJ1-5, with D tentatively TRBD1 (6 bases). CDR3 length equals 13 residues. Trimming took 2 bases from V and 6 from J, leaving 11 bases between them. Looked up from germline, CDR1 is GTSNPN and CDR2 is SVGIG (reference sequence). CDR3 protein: CAWSNPGVQPQHF. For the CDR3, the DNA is TGTGCCTGGAGTAACCCAGGGGTTCAGCCCCAGCATTTT.

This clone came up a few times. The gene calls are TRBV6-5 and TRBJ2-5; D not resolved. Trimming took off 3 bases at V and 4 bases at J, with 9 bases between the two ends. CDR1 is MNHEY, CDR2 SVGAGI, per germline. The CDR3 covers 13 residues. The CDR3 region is CASSYSSRETQYF. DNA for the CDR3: TGTGCCAGCAGTTATAGTTCGCGAGAGACCCAGTACTTC.

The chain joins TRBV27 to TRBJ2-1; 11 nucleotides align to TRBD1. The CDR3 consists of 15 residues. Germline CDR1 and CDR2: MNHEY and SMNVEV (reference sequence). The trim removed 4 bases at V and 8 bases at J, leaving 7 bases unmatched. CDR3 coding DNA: TGTGCCAGCAGTTCTCCCGGGACAGGGGGTTATGAGCAGTTCTTC. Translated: CASSSPGTGGYEQFF.

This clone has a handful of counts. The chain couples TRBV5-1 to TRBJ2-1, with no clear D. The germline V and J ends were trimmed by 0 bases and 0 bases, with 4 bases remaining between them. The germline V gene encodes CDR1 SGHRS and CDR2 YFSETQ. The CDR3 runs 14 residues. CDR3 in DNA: TGCGCCAGCAGCTTGGAAGCCTCCTACAATGAGCAGTTCTTC. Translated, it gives CASSLEASYNEQFF.

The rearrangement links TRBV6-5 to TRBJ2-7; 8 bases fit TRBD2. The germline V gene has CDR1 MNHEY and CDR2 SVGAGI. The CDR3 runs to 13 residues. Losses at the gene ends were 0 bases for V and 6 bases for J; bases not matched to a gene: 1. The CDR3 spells CASSYSRGAEQYF. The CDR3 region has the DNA TGTGCCAGCAGTTACTCGCGGGGGGCCGAGCAGTACTTC.

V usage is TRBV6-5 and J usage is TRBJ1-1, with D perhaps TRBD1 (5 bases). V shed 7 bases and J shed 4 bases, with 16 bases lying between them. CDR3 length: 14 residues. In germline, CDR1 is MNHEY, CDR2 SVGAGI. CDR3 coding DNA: TGTGCCAGCAAACGACAGCCCCTTTTCACTGAAGCTTTCTTT. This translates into CASKRQPLFTEAFF.

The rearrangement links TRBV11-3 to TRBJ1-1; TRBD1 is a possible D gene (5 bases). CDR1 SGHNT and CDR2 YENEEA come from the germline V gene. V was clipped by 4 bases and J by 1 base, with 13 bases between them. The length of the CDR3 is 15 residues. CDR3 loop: CASSSTGTRNTEAFF. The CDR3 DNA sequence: TGTGCCAGCAGCTCCACGGGGACTAGGAACACTGAAGCTTTCTTT.

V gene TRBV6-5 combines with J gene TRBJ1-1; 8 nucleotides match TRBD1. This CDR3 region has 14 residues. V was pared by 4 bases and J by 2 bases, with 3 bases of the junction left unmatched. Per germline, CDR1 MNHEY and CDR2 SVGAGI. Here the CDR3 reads CASSFSGGNTEAFF. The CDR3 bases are TGTGCCAGCAGTTTCTCAGGGGGCAACACTGAAGCTTTCTTT.

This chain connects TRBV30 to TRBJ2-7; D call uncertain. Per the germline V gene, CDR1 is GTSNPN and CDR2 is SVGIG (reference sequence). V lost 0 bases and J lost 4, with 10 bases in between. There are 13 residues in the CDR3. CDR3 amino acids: CAWSVGSGYEQYF. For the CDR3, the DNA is TGTGCCTGGAGTGTAGGGTCAGGATACGAGCAGTACTTC.

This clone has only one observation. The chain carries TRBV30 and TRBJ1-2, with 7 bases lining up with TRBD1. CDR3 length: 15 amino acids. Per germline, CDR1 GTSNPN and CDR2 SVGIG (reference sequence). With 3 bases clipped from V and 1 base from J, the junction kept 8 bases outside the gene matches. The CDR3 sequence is CAWRFTGDSNYGYTF. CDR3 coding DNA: TGTGCCTGGAGGTTTACAGGGGATAGTAACTATGGCTACACCTTC.

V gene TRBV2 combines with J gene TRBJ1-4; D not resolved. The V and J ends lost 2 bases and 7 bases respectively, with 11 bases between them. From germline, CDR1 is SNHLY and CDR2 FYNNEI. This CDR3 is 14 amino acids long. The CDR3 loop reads CASSETAALEKLFF. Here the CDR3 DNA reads TGTGCCAGCAGTGAAACGGCAGCTCTTGAAAAACTGTTTTTT.

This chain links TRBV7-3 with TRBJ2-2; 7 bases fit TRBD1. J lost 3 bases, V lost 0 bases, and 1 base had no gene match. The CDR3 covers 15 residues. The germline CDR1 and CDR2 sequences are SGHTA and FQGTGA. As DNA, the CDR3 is TGTGCCAGCAGCTTAACCGGGACAGACACCGGGGAGCTGTTTTTT. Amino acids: CASSLTGTDTGELFF.

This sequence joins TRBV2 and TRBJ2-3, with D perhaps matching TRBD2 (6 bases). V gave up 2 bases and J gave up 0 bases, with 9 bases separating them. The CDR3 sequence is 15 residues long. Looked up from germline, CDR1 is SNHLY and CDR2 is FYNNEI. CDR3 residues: CASSEMGLSTDTQYF. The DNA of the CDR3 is TGTGCCAGCAGTGAAATGGGACTCAGCACAGATACGCAGTATTTT.

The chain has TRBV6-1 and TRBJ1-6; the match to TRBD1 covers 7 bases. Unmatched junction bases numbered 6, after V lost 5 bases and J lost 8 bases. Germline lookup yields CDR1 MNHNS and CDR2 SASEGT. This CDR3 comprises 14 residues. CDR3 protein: CASSRDRGYSPLHF. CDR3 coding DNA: TGTGCCAGCAGTAGGGACAGAGGTTATTCACCCCTCCACTTT.

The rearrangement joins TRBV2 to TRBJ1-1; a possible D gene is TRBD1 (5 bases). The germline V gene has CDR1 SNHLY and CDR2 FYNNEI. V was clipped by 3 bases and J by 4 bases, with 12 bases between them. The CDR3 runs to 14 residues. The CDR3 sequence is CASSDQGVSTEAFF. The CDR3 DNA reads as TGTGCCAGCAGTGACCAGGGTGTATCCACTGAAGCTTTCTTT.

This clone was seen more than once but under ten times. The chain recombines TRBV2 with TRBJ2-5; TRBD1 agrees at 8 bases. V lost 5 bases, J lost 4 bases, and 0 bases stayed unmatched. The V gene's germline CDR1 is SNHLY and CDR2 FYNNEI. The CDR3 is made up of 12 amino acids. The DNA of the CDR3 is TGTGCCAGCAGTCAGGGGGCAGAGACCCAGTACTTC. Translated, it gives CASSQGAETQYF.

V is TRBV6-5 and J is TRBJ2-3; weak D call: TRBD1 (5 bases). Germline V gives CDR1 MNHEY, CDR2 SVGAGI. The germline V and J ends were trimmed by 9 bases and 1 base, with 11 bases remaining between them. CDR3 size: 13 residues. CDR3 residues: CASKQAGTDTQYF. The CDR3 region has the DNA TGTGCCAGTAAACAGGCTGGCACAGATACGCAGTATTTT.

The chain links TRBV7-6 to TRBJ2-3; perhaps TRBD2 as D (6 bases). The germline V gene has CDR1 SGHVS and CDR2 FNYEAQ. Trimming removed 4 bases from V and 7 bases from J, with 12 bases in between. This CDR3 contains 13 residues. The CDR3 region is CASSSHGGNTQYF. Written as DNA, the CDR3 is TGTGCCAGCAGCTCCCATGGGGGGAATACGCAGTATTTT.